The entry that follows covers one T cell receptor beta chain sequence. This clonotype was counted at least ten times. Its antigen has not been determined. Base qualities are not at hand, and no much larger clone is one base apart. From its cysteine to its phenylalanine, the CDR3 spans 15 amino acids. The DNA shown is the 45-base CDR3, in frame from base 1. The germline V gene (reference sequence) gives CDR1 as LNHNV and CDR2 as YYDKDF. Trimming takes 0 bases from V and 7 bases from J, and the germline ends sit 13 bases apart. This sample was included in a study of glioma-infiltrating T cells (dated by TCRdb to about 2016). A note on the overall study: The study sequenced TCR alpha- and beta-chain repertoires from glioma tissue, from non-neoplastic brain tissue and from matched peripheral blood mononuclear cells. To measure divergence between tissue and blood T-cell populations, each tissue-infiltrating repertoire was compared with the peripheral blood repertoire of the same patient. Three low-grade glioma patients, about 8 primary glioblastoma patients, and three non-glioma patients who contributed non-neoplastic brain tissue made up the paired cohort.

The iRepertoire nested amplicon-rescue multiplex PCR (arm-PCR) platform was used to amplify TCR alpha and beta CDR3 regions from RNA. One-step reverse transcription and amplification used about 85-450 ng of tissue mRNA or PBMC total RNA as input. Following bead purification, Illumina adapters were added through a secondary multiplex PCR, and the libraries were then gel-purified between 200 and 400 bp. Internal 6-nucleotide barcodes were carried by the libraries and were used for demultiplexing. Sequencing of the libraries was done on an Illumina MiSeq using 2x220 or 2x250 nucleotide paired-end reads. As for the original processing: Paired reads were merged using FLASH 1.2.11 and were aligned to the GRCh37 human genome using BWA-MEM, after which TRA and TRB reads were extracted. An IMGT-derived reference of cassette sequences and CDR3 motifs, with pseudogenes included, was used for V and J assignment. Reads were translated in three frames, and productive CDR3s were defined as those with a C...FGXG motif and no stop codons. Unique combinations of V-J cassette pair and CDR3 amino acid sequence were defined as clonotypes. Reads were filtered by Hamming distance, thresholded by each sample's sequence error rate in mapped regions. TCRdb applied fastp at Q25 and MiXCR to the public reads, then kept only in-frame beta chains. When rows share a CDR3 protein, they turn into one entry using the most common DNA and genes. In this record, the V and J calls reflect TCRdb's handling and not the investigators' own analysis. For this sample there are some 190,000 distinct CDR3 sequences; approximately 30% appear just once. 20% to 25% of the sample rests with the top ten.

Overall study outcomes, separate from this receptor: In non-neoplastic patients, VJ-independent divergence between tissue and blood fell below expectation, whereas in all gliomas, and especially in low-grade gliomas, the divergence rose above expectation. Very few CDR3 sequences were shared between tissue and blood, attributed to high CDR3 diversity and limited sampling. Small numbers underpinned the group comparisons: under ten glioblastoma patients, three low-grade glioma patients and three non-neoplastic patients.

The chain employs TRBV15 and TRBJ2-1; a confident D gene designation cannot be given. The sequence came from a human donor with low-grade glioma or glioblastoma, undergoing nonglioma brain surgery, or in good health (not recorded which). The specimen sequenced was glioma tissue, nonneoplastic brain tissue, or PBMCs (not recorded which). The CDR3 in this case is CATSRDPGPRNEQFF. At the DNA level, the sequence is TGTGCCACCAGCAGAGATCCCGGGCCCCGGAATGAGCAGTTCTTC.